This T cell receptor (beta chain) was documented in a study of shared clonotypes between healthy human individuals. For the study at large: Each donor's CD8 memory used one plate, CD8 naive two, each CD4 subset three.

Study outcomes and limitations: Naive subsets generally had larger estimated richness than memory subsets. Between several donors, naive CD4 clonotypes were shared at a level of around 5.1%.

Measured with immunoSEQ multiplex PCR; TCRdb has only the in-frame clones, and not every one. Among about 700,000 clones listed, approximately 90% were seen once. Points on this clone: Its antigen is not identified.

The naive CD8 population came from CD45RO-negative cells selected for CCR7, without terminally differentiated effector memory CD45RA+ cells. The CDR3 consists of 15 residues. Germline CDR1 and CDR2: MGHDK and SYGVNS. V was clipped by 8 bases and J by 0 bases, with 17 bases between them. The receptor was derived from a man aged 25-45 years in good health. Sequenced material: naive CD8+ T cells sorted from blood. The J gene is TRBJ2-7, the V gene TRBV25-1, with D possibly being TRBD1 or TRBD2 (6 bases each). CDR3 sequence reads: CASSPAGHSSYEQYF. For the CDR3, the DNA is TGTGCCAGCTCTCCGGCGGGACACAGCTCCTACGAGCAGTACTTC.